The sequence of this TCR beta chain was determined in a study of identical twins. TCRdb re-analysed the 5' RACE reads in MiXCR, keeping a single row per CDR3 protein. The sample holds about 570,000 distinct CDR3 sequences, more than 9% seen once. V was trimmed by 0 bases and J by 9 bases, leaving 18 bases between them. This CDR3 comprises 16 residues. From germline, CDR1 is SGHRS and CDR2 YFSETQ. This clonotype was seen more than once but under ten times. Healthy Caucasians provided all donations. The same sample was also studied in work on yellow fever vaccine responses in identical twins.

The chain has TRBV5-1 and TRBJ1-4; D possibly corresponds to TRBD1 (5 bases). This receptor was obtained from a woman between 18 and 29 years old in good health. Sample: PBMCs. The CDR3 DNA reads as TGCGCCAGCAGCTTGGGATTATCCGGGACCGACAAAAAACTGTTTTTT. It specifies CASSLGLSGTDKKLFF.